This TCR beta chain was sequenced for a study of cytomegalovirus exposure and HLA in healthy donors. Broader study findings: Later analysis indicated greater clonal expansion among HLA-associated TCR beta chains than among equally common other chains.

Use of 60 Vbeta and 13 Jbeta primers characterized the PCR. Measured with immunoSEQ multiplex PCR; TCRdb has only the in-frame clones, and not every one. The repertoire holds 100,000 to 150,000 clones, 75% to 85% seen once, with around 1.2% in the top ten. Note on this clone: Antigen specificity is unknown.

Germline loops: CDR1 MGHDK, CDR2 SYGVNS. This CDR3 contains 16 residues. V lost 4 bases and J lost 5; bases outside the gene matches: 11. The J gene is TRBJ2-7, the V gene TRBV25-1, with 10 bases matching TRBD1. The origin of this receptor is a girl between 2 and 10 years old in good health and CMV-seronegative. Material: PBMCs. The CDR3 nucleotides read TGTGCCAGCAGTGGTATCACGACAGGGGGCACGAACGAGCAGTACTTC. Translating gives CASSGITTGGTNEQYF.